This T cell receptor beta chain was observed in a study of T cell responses to AZD1222 COVID-19 vaccine. Overall study results and limits: Of spike-specific TCRs, nearly half reportedly target regions left unmutated in variants. Spike was spanned by vaccine-associated CD4 TCRs, which were dominant at 160-218 and 743-854. Spike-specific TCR breadth and depth grew following two AZD1222 doses. Researchers took repertoire samples only after the peak T cell response had come.

Clones were read by immunoSEQ multiplex PCR, and TCRdb kept only the in-frame ones, dropping some. Here the sample spans over 70,000 clones, around three quarters being singletons. Trimming removed 5 bases at V and 6 bases at J, with 10 bases between. The CDR3 loop spans 12 amino acids. Germline CDR1 is SNHLY and CDR2 is FYNNEI. In the case of this clone: The antigen is undetermined.

The J gene is TRBJ1-2, the V gene TRBV2; D might be TRBD1 (5 bases). The source material was peripheral blood, sampled 28 days after the second dose of the MenACWY control vaccine. The sequence came from an adult who received the MenACWY meningococcal vaccine as a control. CDR3 sequence reads: CASSPRENGYTF. The DNA of the CDR3 is TGTGCCAGCAGTCCCAGGGAAAATGGCTACACCTTC.